This paragraph reports one T cell receptor beta chain. Its target is not known. The data belong to a study of post-analysis software for immune sequencing data. Overall study context: Clinical courses comprised relapsing-remitting, secondary progressive and progressive-relapsing multiple sclerosis.

Points from the study as a whole: Compared with controls, patients had more of five TRBV segments, including TRBV5-6, TRBV5-1 and TRBV20-1. Normalized Chao1 diversity in multiple sclerosis patients fell significantly below that of controls.

Included in the TCR beta cDNA libraries were unique molecular identifiers. In TCRdb, the PCR reads were re-called with MiXCR into one record per CDR3 protein. Among roughly 150,000 distinct CDR3 sequences listed, about 34% were seen once. Germline V CDR1 and CDR2: DFQATT, SNEGSKA (reference sequence). This CDR3 comprises 12 residues. V was trimmed by 4 bases and J by 6 bases, leaving 12 bases between them. The chain combines TRBV20-1 with TRBJ1-2, with D possibly matching TRBD1 (6 bases). The TCR comes from a girl under 18 with multiple sclerosis. The sample here was blood, taken after autologous hematopoietic stem cell transplantation. The CDR3 sequence: CSATQGIDGYTF. CDR3 in DNA: TGCAGTGCTACGCAGGGGATCGATGGCTACACCTTC.